This T cell receptor (beta chain) was captured in a study of T cells in Graves' hyperthyroidism and ophthalmopathy. The study, taken as a whole, reports: The model made its ophthalmopathy prediction, and onset followed a median roughly 6.5 months later.

Regarding this clonotype: Its antigen remains unidentified.

Amplified regions were TCR beta CDR3 sequences from RNA transcripts. A set of HTBI primers served as the primers for a first-round RT-PCR of the TCR CDR3. TCRdb re-called the multiplex PCR reads through MiXCR, storing one row per CDR3 protein. This sample carries around 520,000 distinct CDR3 sequences, around 22% of them seen once, and the ten largest clones take about 11%. Using more than 7.5 ml of fresh peripheral blood, PBMCs were prepared. The V gene's germline CDR1 is MDHEN and CDR2 SYDVKM. J gave up 13 bases and V 2 bases, and 3 bases lay outside the gene matches. The CDR3 length is 12 residues.

Sequencing was performed on blood. The clonotype was recovered from a woman in her thirties with Graves' ophthalmopathy. The J gene is TRBJ1-1, the V gene TRBV28; 11 bases agree with TRBD1. CDR3 bases: TGTGCCAGCAGTTTAGGGGACAGGGGGGGTTTCTTT. The encoded protein is CASSLGDRGGFF.